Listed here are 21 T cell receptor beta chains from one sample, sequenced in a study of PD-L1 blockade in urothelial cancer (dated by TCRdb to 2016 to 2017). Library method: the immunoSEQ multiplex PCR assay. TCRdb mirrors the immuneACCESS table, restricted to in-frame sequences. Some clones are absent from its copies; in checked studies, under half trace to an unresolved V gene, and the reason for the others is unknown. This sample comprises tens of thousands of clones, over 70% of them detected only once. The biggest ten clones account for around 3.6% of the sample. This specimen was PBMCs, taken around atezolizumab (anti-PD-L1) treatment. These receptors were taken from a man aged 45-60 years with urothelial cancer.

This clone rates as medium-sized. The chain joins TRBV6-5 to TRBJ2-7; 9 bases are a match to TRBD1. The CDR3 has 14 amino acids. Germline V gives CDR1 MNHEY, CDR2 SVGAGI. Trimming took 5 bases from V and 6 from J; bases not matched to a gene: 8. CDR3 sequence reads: CASSQPGQGGEQYF. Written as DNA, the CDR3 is TGTGCCAGCAGTCAACCGGGACAGGGAGGCGAGCAGTACTTC.

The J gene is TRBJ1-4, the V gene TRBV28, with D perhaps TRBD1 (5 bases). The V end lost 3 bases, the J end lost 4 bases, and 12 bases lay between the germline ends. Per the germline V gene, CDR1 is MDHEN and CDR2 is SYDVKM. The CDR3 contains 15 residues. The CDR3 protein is CASSFNRMSNEKLFF. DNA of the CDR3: TGTGCCAGCAGTTTTAACAGGATGAGTAATGAAAAACTGTTTTTT.

The CDR3 bases are TGTGCCTGGGGCAACTACGAGCAGTACTTC. Its translation: CAWGNYEQYF. The rearrangement joins TRBV30 to TRBJ2-7, with D unclear. The V end was cut by 5 bases, the J end by 3 bases, with 5 bases between. Per the germline V gene, CDR1 is GTSNPN and CDR2 is SVGIG (reference sequence). This CDR3 is 10 amino acids long.

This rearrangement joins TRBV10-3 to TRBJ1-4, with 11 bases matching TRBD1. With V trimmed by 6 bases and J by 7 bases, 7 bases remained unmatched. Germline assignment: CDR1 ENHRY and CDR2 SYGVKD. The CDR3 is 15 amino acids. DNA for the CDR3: TGTGCCATCAGGAATTCCGGGACAGGGGGTGAAAAACTGTTTTTT. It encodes CAIRNSGTGGEKLFF.

CDR3 bases: TGCGCCAGCAGGTCTGTCGGCGGGGGGGCACGGGAGACCCAGTACTTC. Its protein is CASRSVGGGARETQYF. This chain links TRBV5-1 with TRBJ2-5, with TRBD2 matching over 9 bases. The CDR3 has 16 amino acids. Per germline, CDR1 SGHRS and CDR2 YFSETQ. V lost 5 bases to trimming and J lost 5 bases; unmatched junction nucleotides: 13.

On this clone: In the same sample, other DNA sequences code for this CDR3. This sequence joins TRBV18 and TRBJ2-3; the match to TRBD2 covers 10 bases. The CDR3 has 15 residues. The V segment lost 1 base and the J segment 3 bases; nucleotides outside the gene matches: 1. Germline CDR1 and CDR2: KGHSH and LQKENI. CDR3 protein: CASSPLAGGTDTQYF. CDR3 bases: TGTGCCAGCTCACCACTAGCGGGAGGAACAGATACGCAGTATTTT.

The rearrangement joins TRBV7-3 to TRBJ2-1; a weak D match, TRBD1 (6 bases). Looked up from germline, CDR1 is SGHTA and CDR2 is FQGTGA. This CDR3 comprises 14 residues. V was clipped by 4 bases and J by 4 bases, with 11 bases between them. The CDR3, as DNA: TGTGCCAGCAGCTCGACAGGAACGTACAATGAGCAGTTCTTC. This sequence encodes CASSSTGTYNEQFF.

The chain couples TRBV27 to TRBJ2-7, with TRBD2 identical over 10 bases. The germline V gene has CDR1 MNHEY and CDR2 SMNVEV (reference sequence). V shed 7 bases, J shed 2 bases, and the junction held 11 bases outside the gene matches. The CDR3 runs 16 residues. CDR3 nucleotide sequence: TGTGCCAGCAAGGCAGGGCCGAGCGGGAGGGCCTACGAGCAGTACTTC. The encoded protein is CASKAGPSGRAYEQYF.

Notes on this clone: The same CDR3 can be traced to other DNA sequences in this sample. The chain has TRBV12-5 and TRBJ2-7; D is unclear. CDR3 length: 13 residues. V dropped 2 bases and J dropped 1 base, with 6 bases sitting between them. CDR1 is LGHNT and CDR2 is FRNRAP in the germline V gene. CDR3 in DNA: TGTGCTAGTGGTTTGACACCTTCCTACGAGCAGTACTTC. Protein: CASGLTPSYEQYF. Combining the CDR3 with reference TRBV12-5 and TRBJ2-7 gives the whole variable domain DARVTQTPRHKVTEMGQEVTMRCQPILGHNTVFWYRQTMMQGLELLAYFRNRAPLDDSGMPKDRFSAEMPDATLATLKIQPSEPRDSAVYFCASGLTPSYEQYFGPGTRLTVT.

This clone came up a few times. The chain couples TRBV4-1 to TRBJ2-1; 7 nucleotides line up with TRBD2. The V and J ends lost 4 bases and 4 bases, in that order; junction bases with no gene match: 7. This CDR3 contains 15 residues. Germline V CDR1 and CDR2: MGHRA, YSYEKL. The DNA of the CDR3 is TGCGCCAGCAGCCGGGGGGGGACTGATTACAATGAGCAGTTCTTC. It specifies CASSRGGTDYNEQFF.

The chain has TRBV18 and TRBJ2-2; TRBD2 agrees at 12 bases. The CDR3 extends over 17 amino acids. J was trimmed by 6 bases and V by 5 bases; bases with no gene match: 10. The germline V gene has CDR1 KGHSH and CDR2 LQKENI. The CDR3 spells CASSSSTASGRAGELFF. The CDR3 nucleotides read TGTGCCAGCTCATCTTCCACCGCTAGCGGGAGGGCCGGGGAGCTGTTTTTT.

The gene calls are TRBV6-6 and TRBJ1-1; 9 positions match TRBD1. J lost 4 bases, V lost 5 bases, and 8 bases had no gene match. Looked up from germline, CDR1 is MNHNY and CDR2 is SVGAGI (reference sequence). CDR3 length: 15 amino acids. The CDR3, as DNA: TGTGCCAGCAGTGGAGGGACAGGGTGGTCCACTGAAGCTTTCTTT. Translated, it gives CASSGGTGWSTEAFF.

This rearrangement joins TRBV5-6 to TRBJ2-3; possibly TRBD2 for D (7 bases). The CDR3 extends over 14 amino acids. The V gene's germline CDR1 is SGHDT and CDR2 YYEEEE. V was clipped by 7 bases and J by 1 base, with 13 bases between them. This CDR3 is CASLLGGRTDTQYF. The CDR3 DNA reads TGTGCCAGCCTCCTCGGGGGGCGCACAGATACGCAGTATTTT.

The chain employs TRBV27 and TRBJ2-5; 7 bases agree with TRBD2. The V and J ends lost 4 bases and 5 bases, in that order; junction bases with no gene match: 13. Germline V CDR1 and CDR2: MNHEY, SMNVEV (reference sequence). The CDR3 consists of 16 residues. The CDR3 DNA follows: TGTGCCAGCAGTTCACTCCCTGGGGGGGGAGGGGAGACCCAGTACTTC. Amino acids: CASSSLPGGGGETQYF.

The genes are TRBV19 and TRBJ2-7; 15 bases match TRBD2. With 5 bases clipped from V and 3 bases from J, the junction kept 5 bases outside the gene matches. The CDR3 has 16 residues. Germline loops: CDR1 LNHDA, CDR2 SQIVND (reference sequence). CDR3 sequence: CASSGLAGGKVYEQYF. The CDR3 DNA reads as TGTGCCAGTAGTGGACTAGCGGGAGGGAAAGTCTACGAGCAGTACTTC.

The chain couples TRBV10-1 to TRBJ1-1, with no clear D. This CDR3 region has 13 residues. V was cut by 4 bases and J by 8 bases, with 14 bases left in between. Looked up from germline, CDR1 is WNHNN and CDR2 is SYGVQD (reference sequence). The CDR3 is CASSAAAVVEAFF. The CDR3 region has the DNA TGCGCCAGCAGTGCTGCAGCGGTGGTGGAAGCTTTCTTT.

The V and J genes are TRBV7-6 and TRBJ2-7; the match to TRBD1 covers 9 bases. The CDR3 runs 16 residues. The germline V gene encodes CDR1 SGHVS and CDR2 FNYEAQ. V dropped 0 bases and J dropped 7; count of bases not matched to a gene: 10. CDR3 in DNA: TGTGCCAGCAGCTTAGCTGCTGGACAGGGGAATTTGGAGCAGTACTTC. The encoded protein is CASSLAAGQGNLEQYF. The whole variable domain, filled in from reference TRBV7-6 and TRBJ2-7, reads GAGVSQSPRYKVTKRGQDVALRCDPISGHVSLYWYRQALGQGPEFLTYFNYEAQQDKSGLPNDRFSAERPEGSISTLTIQRTEQRDSAMYRCASSLAAGQGNLEQYFGPGTRLTVT.

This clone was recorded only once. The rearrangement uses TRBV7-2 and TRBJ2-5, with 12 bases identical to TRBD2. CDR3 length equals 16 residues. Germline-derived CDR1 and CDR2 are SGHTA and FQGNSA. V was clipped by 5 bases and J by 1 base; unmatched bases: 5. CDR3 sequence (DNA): TGTGCCAGCAGCCCAGGACTAGCGGGGAGCCAAGAGACCCAGTACTTC. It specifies CASSPGLAGSQETQYF.

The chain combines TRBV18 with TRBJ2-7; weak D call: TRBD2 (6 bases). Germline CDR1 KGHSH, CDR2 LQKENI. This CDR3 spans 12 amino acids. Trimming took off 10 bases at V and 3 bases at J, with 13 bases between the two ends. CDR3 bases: TGTGCCACCATGGGGGGAAGCTACGAGCAGTACTTC. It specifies CATMGGSYEQYF.

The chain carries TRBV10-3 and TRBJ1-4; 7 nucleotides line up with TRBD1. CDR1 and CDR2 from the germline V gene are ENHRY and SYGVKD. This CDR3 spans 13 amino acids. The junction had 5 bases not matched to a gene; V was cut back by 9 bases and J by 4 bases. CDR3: CAMRGTDNEKLFF. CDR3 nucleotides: TGTGCCATGAGAGGGACAGATAATGAAAAACTGTTTTTT.

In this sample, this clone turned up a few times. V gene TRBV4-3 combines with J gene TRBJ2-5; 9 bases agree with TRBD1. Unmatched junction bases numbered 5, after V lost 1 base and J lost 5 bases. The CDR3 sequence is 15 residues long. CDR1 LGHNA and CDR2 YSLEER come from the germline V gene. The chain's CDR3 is CASSQGTGDGETQYF. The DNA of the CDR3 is TGCGCCAGCAGCCAAGGGACAGGGGATGGGGAGACCCAGTACTTC.